This T cell receptor beta chain was sequenced during a study of T cells after yellow fever vaccination. Study-wide results and limits: Across the CD4 and CD8 compartments, a small share of clonotypes was present in both.

TCRdb reprocessed the 5' RACE reads via MiXCR and lists one record per CDR3 protein. The profile covers 250,000 to 400,000 distinct CDR3 sequences, with over 3.5% appearing a single time and around 25% taken by the ten largest. Ten or more counts support this clonotype. Its matching antigen is unknown. The receptor's source is a man aged 18 to 35 who received the YFV17D yellow fever vaccine. The material was PBMCs, obtained 5 days after the yellow fever booster vaccination.

CDR3 residues: CSVELGHLTGELFF. The CDR3 DNA sequence: TGCAGCGTTGAATTGGGGCACCTCACCGGGGAGCTGTTTTTT. The V call is TRBV29-1, the J call TRBJ2-2; the D gene is possibly TRBD1 (5 bases). Trimming cost V 2 bases and J 4 bases, with 11 bases left between them. Germline-derived CDR1 and CDR2 are SQVTM and ANQGSEA. This CDR3 has 14 residues.